This T cell receptor beta chain originates from a study of blood T cell repertoires in COVID-19 (dated by TCRdb to 2018 to 2020). About the study as a whole: Samples covering the acute and convalescent phases of COVID-19 were provided by collaborators in the United States, Italy and Spain. Subjects who had been exposed to COVID-19, were actively infected with it, or had recovered from it provided the deeply sampled blood TCRbeta repertoires that made up the dataset. The material from the prospective study consisted of cDNA or gDNA derived from T cells, B-cell-depleted T cells, or PBMCs. Where available, HLA class I and class II types were obtained from metadata supplied by the sample provider rather than from assay-based typing. The samples were drawn from two sources: the first 160 participants of the ongoing ImmuneRACE study, and 1,000 to 1,500 subjects contributed by 6 global collaborators. Sample metadata almost always included a de-identified subject ID, COVID-19 status, age in years and sex. The repertoires were made available in a free public database intended to serve as a resource for research on the immune response to SARS-CoV-2. The paper as a whole reports these results and caveats: Clinical and demographic metadata were provided uncurated, with the amount varying by source and participant.

From the cysteine through the phenylalanine, the CDR3 covers 14 amino acids. Kept here is only the CDR3 DNA, which spans 42 bases and is read in frame from base 1. The germline V gene (reference sequence) sets CDR1 to LNHDA and CDR2 to SQIVND. V is clipped by 10 bases and J by 4 bases, and the sequence between their germline boundaries is 17 bases long. The immunoSEQ Assay, a bias-controlled multiplex PCR, was used to amplify TCRbeta CDR3 regions from genomic DNA. In the original analysis: The number of nucleated cells in each sample was estimated by amplification of reference gene primers within the assay. Sequence reads were collapsed and filtered to measure the absolute abundance of every unique TCRbeta CDR3 rearrangement. For each sample, productive Simpson clonality was calculated as the square root of Simpson's diversity index over productive rearrangements. Held by TCRdb, this immuneACCESS table contains in-frame sequences only and omits some clones. Under half of the omission traces to an unresolved V gene where checked; the cause of the rest is unknown. That table gives V, J and clone size, and the DNA gave D and trimming. This sample lists roughly 190,000 clones; approximately 80% were detected once. About 20% of the sample lies in the top ten.

The collaborating institutions used their own protocols to collect whole blood in K2EDTA tubes. For TCRbeta analysis, collaborators shipped samples in one of three forms: frozen whole blood, isolated PBMCs, or DNA extracted from either of those sample types. As regards this clone: There is no known antigen for this receptor. No base quality information exists; no much larger clone differs at one position.

The rearrangement combines TRBV19 with TRBJ2-1; the best D guess is TRBD2, with 5 bases matching. The source of this sequence is a human donor in a cohort sampled during active COVID-19. The sequenced sample consisted of peripheral blood. The base sequence is TGTGCCACGCATCCACCGGGATCTTACAATGAGCAGTTCTTC. The resulting protein is CATHPPGSYNEQFF.